The 30 T cell receptor beta chains given below trace back to one sample, sequenced in a study of CD8 T cells in ankylosing spondylitis. Via MiXCR, TCRdb re-called the 5' RACE reads, giving one row per CDR3 protein. The sample gives 250,000 or so distinct CDR3 sequences, roughly 10% of which show up once; 6% to 8% is in the top ten. What was sequenced was blood, either unsorted or a sorted T cell fraction (not recorded which). The receptors here all came from a male donor with ankylosing spondylitis or in good health (not recorded which).

The CDR3 DNA reads TGTGCCAGTAGGGATCCCGGACAGATCTCCTACGAGCAGTACTTC. Protein product: CASRDPGQISYEQYF. The genes are TRBV19 and TRBJ2-7; the D gene is possibly TRBD1 (6 bases). The CDR3 sequence is 15 residues long. Germline CDR1 LNHDA, CDR2 SQIVND (reference sequence). The V gene lost 6 bases and the J gene lost 0 bases, with 15 bases spanning the gap. Full variable domain (missing parts from reference TRBV19 and TRBJ2-7): DGGITQSPKYLFRKEGQNVTLSCEQNLNHDAMYWYRQDPGQGLRLIYYSQIVNDFQKGDIAEGYSVSREKKESFPLTVTSAQKNPTAFYLCASRDPGQISYEQYFGPGTRLTVT.

The sample holds a few counts of this clonotype. J is TRBJ1-2 and V is TRBV5-5; D is unclear. This CDR3 has 15 residues. Germline lookup yields CDR1 SGHKS and CDR2 YYEKEE (reference sequence). Trimming removed 0 bases at V and 1 base at J, with 10 bases between. The CDR3 is CASSLAPSLNYGYTF. The CDR3 region has the DNA TGTGCCAGCAGCTTGGCCCCCTCCCTTAACTATGGCTACACCTTC.

There are many counts of this clonotype. This sequence joins TRBV20-1 and TRBJ1-5; 7 bases agree with TRBD1. Germline lookup yields CDR1 DFQATT and CDR2 SNEGSKA (reference sequence). The CDR3 runs to 14 residues. Trimming took 4 bases from V and 5 from J; bases not matched to a gene: 8. Written as DNA, the CDR3 is TGCAGTGCTACCACAGGGGCCGATCATCAGCCCCAGCATTTT. Amino acids: CSATTGADHQPQHF.

The chain's CDR3 is CASSRKPGLALRETQYF. CDR3 nucleotides: TGTGCCAGCAGCCGAAAACCCGGACTAGCGCTTCGAGAGACCCAGTACTTC. The chain employs TRBV7-2 and TRBJ2-5, with 9 bases that match TRBD2. CDR1 SGHTA and CDR2 FQGNSA come from the germline V gene. V lost 5 bases, J lost 4 bases, and 14 bases stayed unmatched. The CDR3 has 17 amino acids.

This clonotype was observed many times. V is TRBV5-6 and J is TRBJ2-1; 11 bases are shared with TRBD1. After removal of 7 bases from V and 0 bases from J, the junction contained 3 bases not matched to a gene. The CDR3 is 15 amino acids. Germline V gene sequence: CDR1 SGHDT, CDR2 YYEEEE. This CDR3 is CASGQGASSYNEQFF. The CDR3 DNA reads as TGTGCCAGCGGACAGGGGGCCAGCTCCTACAATGAGCAGTTCTTC.

This clonotype appeared a few times. The chain has TRBV14 and TRBJ1-5; D remains ambiguous. Germline loops: CDR1 SGHDN, CDR2 FVKESK. V was cut by 0 bases and J by 1 base, with 13 bases left in between. There are 17 residues in the CDR3. CDR3 nucleotide sequence: TGTGCCAGCAGCCAAGAAAAGGGCCCCTTGAGCAATCAGCCCCAGCATTTT. Translating gives CASSQEKGPLSNQPQHF.

This clonotype occurred many times. This chain connects TRBV7-8 to TRBJ2-7; TRBD1 matches 7 bases. CDR1 and CDR2 from the germline V gene are SGHVS and FQNEAQ. This CDR3 is 15 amino acids long. Trimming at V came to 3 bases and at J to 0 bases, leaving 5 bases not matched to a gene. The CDR3 loop is CASSFRDSNSYEQYF. The CDR3 nucleotides read TGTGCCAGCAGCTTCCGGGACAGCAACTCCTACGAGCAGTACTTC. Together with reference TRBV7-8 and TRBJ2-7, the CDR3 gives the full variable domain: GAGVSQSPRYKVAKRGQDVALRCDPISGHVSLFWYQQALGQGPEFLTYFQNEAQLDKSGLPSDRFFAERPEGSVSTLKIQRTQQEDSAVYLCASSFRDSNSYEQYFGPGTRLTVT.

In regard to this clonotype: Mismatch with germline at one junction end may stem from a read error. V gene TRBV19 combines with J gene TRBJ2-5; no clear D. This CDR3 is 12 amino acids long. Per the germline V gene, CDR1 is LNHDA and CDR2 is SQIVND (reference sequence). CDR3 DNA sequence: TGTTCCAGTAGTGGGCGTGAAGAGACCCAGTACTTC. It encodes CSSSGREETQYF.

Ten or more counts support this clonotype. The chain joins TRBV20-1 to TRBJ1-1; 9 nucleotides agree with TRBD1. This CDR3 is built from 14 residues. Germline V gene lookup returns CDR1 DFQATT and CDR2 SNEGSKA (reference sequence). CDR3 in amino acids: CSLYRDRANTEAFF. Here the CDR3 DNA reads TGCAGCTTATACCGGGACAGGGCGAACACTGAAGCTTTCTTT.

This clonotype was counted between two and nine times. The V and J genes are TRBV9 and TRBJ1-1; D may be TRBD1 (6 bases). The V end lost 6 bases, the J end lost 4 bases, and 16 bases lay between the germline ends. The CDR3 runs to 14 residues. CDR1 is SGDLS, CDR2 YYNGEE, per germline. Here the CDR3 reads CASNVGGGPTEAFF. In nucleotides, the CDR3 is TGTGCCAGCAACGTCGGAGGGGGGCCCACTGAAGCTTTCTTT.

The chain is built from TRBV28 and TRBJ1-5, with unresolved D. The CDR3 extends over 16 amino acids. Trimming stripped 1 base from V and 4 bases from J, with 14 bases between. CDR1 MDHEN and CDR2 SYDVKM come from the germline V gene. CDR3 region: CASSLLVGSGNQPQHF. In nucleotides, the CDR3 is TGTGCCAGCAGTTTATTAGTCGGATCCGGGAATCAGCCCCAGCATTTT.

The genes are TRBV20-1 and TRBJ1-1; 7 bases match TRBD1. Germline assignment: CDR1 DFQATT and CDR2 SNEGSKA (reference sequence). The ends lost 7 bases at V and 6 bases at J; junction bases unmatched: 8. There are 12 residues in the CDR3. The CDR3 nucleotides read TGCAGTGTTCCCGACAGGGCGGCTGAAGCTTTCTTT. This translates into CSVPDRAAEAFF.

This clonotype was picked up many times. The chain has TRBV5-1 and TRBJ2-1; 7 bases are shared with TRBD2. This CDR3 has 18 amino acids. CDR1 and CDR2 from the germline V gene are SGHRS and YFSETQ. With 1 base clipped from V and 9 bases from J, the junction kept 19 bases outside the gene matches. The CDR3 reads CASSLRGGGGSLPSEQFF. The CDR3, as DNA: TGCGCCAGCAGCTTGAGGGGAGGAGGCGGGAGCCTCCCAAGTGAGCAGTTCTTC.

The sample holds many counts of this clonotype. The rearrangement uses TRBV9 and TRBJ2-3; TRBD2 matches 9 bases. V lost 7 bases to trimming and J lost 2 bases; unmatched junction nucleotides: 8. Per the germline V gene, CDR1 is SGDLS and CDR2 is YYNGEE. The CDR3 runs 15 residues. CDR3 DNA: TGTGCCAGCGGCTCTAGCGGGACATCCACAGATACGCAGTATTTT. The encoded protein is CASGSSGTSTDTQYF.

As to this clonotype: A much larger clone differs by one base, so this may be a read error. The chain uses TRBV5-1 and TRBJ1-2, with 11 bases that match TRBD1. Germline CDR1 is SGHRS and CDR2 is YFSETQ. The CDR3 loop spans 15 amino acids. The J segment lost 5 bases and the V segment lost 4 bases, leaving 7 bases of the junction unmatched. CDR3 sequence (DNA): TGCGCCAGCAGCGCTGGACAGGGGGCGGGATATGGCTACACCTTC. This gives the protein CASSAGQGAGYGYTF.

This clonotype was seen at least ten times. This chain's CDR3 is CATSDRGAPDTQYF. The CDR3 region has the DNA TGTGCCACCAGCGACCGTGGGGCCCCGGACACCCAGTACTTC. The J gene is TRBJ2-5, the V gene TRBV15; D might be TRBD1 (5 bases). With 5 bases removed from V and 8 bases from J, the gap between germline ends came to 18 bases. Germline V gene sequence: CDR1 LNHNV, CDR2 YYDKDF (reference sequence). The CDR3 has 14 amino acids.

This clonotype was seen at least ten times. This rearrangement joins TRBV3-1 to TRBJ1-4; a weak D match, TRBD1 (5 bases). Trimming left V 0 bases short and J 7 bases short, with 9 bases between. In germline, CDR1 is LGHDT, CDR2 YNNKEL (reference sequence). The CDR3 has 14 residues. Here the CDR3 DNA reads TGTGCCAGCAGCCAAGATCTAGGGGTTGAAAAACTGTTTTTT. Translation: CASSQDLGVEKLFF.

This clonotype appeared many times. The V call is TRBV12-3 or TRBV12-4, the J call TRBJ2-4; a possible D gene is TRBD1 (6 bases). The V end lost 6 bases, the J end lost 3 bases, and 12 bases lay between the germline ends. This CDR3 has 14 residues. The CDR3 sequence: CASSLGHSKNIQYF. For the CDR3, the DNA is TGTGCCAGCAGCCTGGGACACAGCAAAAACATTCAGTACTTC.

About this clonotype itself: A single base separates this from a much larger clone, so it may be a read error. This sequence joins TRBV5-1 and TRBJ1-1; D is ambiguous. The ends were cut back, 3 bases at V and 1 base at J, with 16 bases in the middle. Germline values: CDR1 SGHRS, CDR2 YFSETQ. The CDR3 covers 16 residues. The CDR3 nucleotides are TGCGCCAGCAGCTCAGAATGGCCTCTTAGGAACACTGAAGCTTTCTTT. Its protein is CASSSEWPLRNTEAFF.

CDR3 residues: CASSPRTGQVGQYEQYF. The CDR3 nucleotides are TGCGCCAGCAGCCCGAGGACAGGCCAGGTTGGGCAATACGAGCAGTACTTC. The V and J genes are TRBV5-1 and TRBJ2-7; 7 bases are a match to TRBD1. The germline CDR1 and CDR2 sequences are SGHRS and YFSETQ. Trimming at V came to 4 bases and at J to 4 bases, leaving 17 bases not matched to a gene. The length of the CDR3 is 17 residues.

This sequence joins TRBV7-9 and TRBJ2-7, with 9 bases that match TRBD2. V trimming: 3 bases; J trimming: 3 bases; junction bases outside the gene matches: 6. The CDR3 contains 15 residues. The germline V gene has CDR1 SEHNR and CDR2 FQNEAQ (reference sequence). The CDR3 is CASSFPREGNYEQYF. The CDR3 bases are TGTGCCAGCAGCTTCCCGCGGGAGGGGAACTACGAGCAGTACTTC.

This clonotype was detected ten times or more. This rearrangement joins TRBV20-1 to TRBJ2-1; D is perhaps TRBD2 (7 bases). Trimming took off 0 bases at V and 4 bases at J, with 16 bases between the two ends. This CDR3 is built from 16 residues. Germline-derived CDR1 and CDR2 are DFQATT and SNEGSKA (reference sequence). The CDR3 DNA is TGCAGTGCTAGAGAGATTAGGGGGGGGGAGTACAATGAGCAGTTCTTC. Translation gives CSAREIRGGEYNEQFF.

This clonotype came up many times. This chain links TRBV21-1 with TRBJ1-6. TRBV21-1 is given as a pseudogene. The CDR3 covers 14 residues. The CDR3: CASSKEVKDSPLHF. In nucleotides, the CDR3 is TGTGCCAGCAGCAAAGAAGTCAAGGATTCACCCCTCCACTTT.

This clonotype was counted many times. The gene calls are TRBV9 and TRBJ2-1; no clear D gene. CDR1 is SGDLS, CDR2 YYNGEE, per germline. This CDR3 is built from 14 residues. V was pared by 2 bases and J by 7 bases, with 13 bases between. The CDR3 is CASSVGALRNEQFF. The CDR3 DNA reads as TGTGCCAGCAGCGTGGGCGCCCTCCGGAATGAGCAGTTCTTC.

This clonotype came up many times. The J gene is TRBJ2-5, the V gene TRBV10-3, with D unresolved. V was shortened by 3 bases and J by 4 bases, with 3 bases between the two germline ends. Per the germline V gene, CDR1 is ENHRY and CDR2 is SYGVKD. This CDR3 has 11 amino acids. The CDR3 region is CAISDRETQYF. The CDR3 nucleotides are TGTGCCATCAGTGATAGAGAGACCCAGTACTTC.

This chain links TRBV20-1 with TRBJ1-3; D remains unclear. The V end lost 5 bases, the J end lost 0 bases, and 17 bases lay between the germline ends. CDR3 length equals 16 residues. Germline V lookup: CDR1 DFQATT, CDR2 SNEGSKA (reference sequence). The CDR3 spells CSAPPRTYSSGNTIYF. For the CDR3, the DNA is TGCAGTGCTCCACCCCGGACGTACTCCTCTGGAAACACCATATATTTT.

This clonotype was picked up many times. The chain has TRBV20-1 and TRBJ2-5, with a possible D match to TRBD1 (6 bases). CDR3 length equals 12 residues. V lost 6 bases, J lost 5 bases, and 13 bases lay in between. Germline V CDR1 and CDR2: DFQATT, SNEGSKA (reference sequence). CDR3 in DNA: TGCAGTGCCCCACTAGGACAGGAGACCCAGTACTTC. This encodes CSAPLGQETQYF.

V gene TRBV3-1 combines with J gene TRBJ1-1, with D tentatively TRBD1 (5 bases). The germline gives CDR1 LGHDT, CDR2 YNNKEL (reference sequence). V shed 6 bases and J shed 0 bases, with 14 bases lying between them. CDR3 length equals 15 residues. The CDR3 coding sequence is TGTGCCAGCAGGGAGTCAGGGCAGATGAACACTGAAGCTTTCTTT. Protein product: CASRESGQMNTEAFF.

This chain links TRBV12-3 or TRBV12-4 with TRBJ2-3; D gene unclear. The V gene lost 6 bases and the J gene lost 2 bases, with 6 bases spanning the gap. This CDR3 has 12 amino acids. CDR3 sequence: CASRLNTDTQYF. The CDR3 DNA reads as TGTGCCAGCAGATTAAACACAGATACGCAGTATTTT.

The chain uses TRBV7-8 and TRBJ2-3; the match to TRBD1 covers 7 bases. The ends lost 7 bases at V and 4 bases at J; junction bases unmatched: 8. The CDR3 spans 14 residues. CDR1 and CDR2 from the germline V gene are SGHVS and FQNEAQ. CDR3 amino acids: CASTWGTGADTQYF. CDR3 nucleotide sequence: TGTGCCAGCACTTGGGGAACAGGGGCAGATACGCAGTATTTT.